The rows below give T cell receptor beta chains drawn from one sample of a study of shared clonotypes between healthy human individuals. Using immunoSEQ multiplex PCR, the repertoire was profiled, and TCRdb retains in-frame clones only, with some absent. The repertoire holds some 2.3 million clones, approximately 93% seen once, with 0.3% to 0.4% in the top ten. The sample taken for sequencing was naive CD4+ T cells from PBMCs. The receptors here all came from a man aged 18 to 35 in good health. Some clones in this sample may be carry-over from other donors' samples. CDR3s include the opening cysteine and the closing phenylalanine or tryptophan. D genes are given only for firm matches. Clone size is not always given. Where it is, it says once, few, many or a class for expanded clones.

v_gene	abundance	d_gene	j_gene	CDR3aa	CDR3nt
TRBV6-5	-	-	TRBJ2-1	CASSTVPPYNEQFF	TGTGCCAGCAGTACGGTCCCCCCCTACAATGAGCAGTTCTTC
TRBV28	-	-	TRBJ2-2	CASSRRTFANTGELFF	TGTGCCAGCAGTCGAAGGACGTTCGCGAACACCGGGGAGCTGTTTTTT
TRBV28	-	-	TRBJ2-3	CASSLRASVLGSDTQYF	TGTGCCAGCAGTTTACGGGCTAGCGTTTTGGGTTCAGATACGCAGTATTTT
TRBV5-4	-	-	TRBJ1-2	CASSPPGSMAANYGYTF	TGTGCCAGCAGCCCCCCAGGAAGTATGGCAGCGAACTATGGCTACACCTTC
TRBV28	-	-	TRBJ2-1	CASIPEGRGVNEQFF	TGTGCCAGCATCCCGGAGGGCCGGGGTGTGAATGAGCAGTTCTTC
TRBV30	-	-	TRBJ1-5	CAWSVMVSDQPQHF	TGTGCCTGGAGTGTTATGGTTTCCGATCAGCCCCAGCATTTT
TRBV28	once	TRBD1	TRBJ1-4	CASSLGGQRNEKLFF	TGTGCCAGCAGTTTGGGGGGACAGAGAAATGAAAAACTGTTTTTT
TRBV7-9	-	-	TRBJ2-1	CASSLTSGHEQFF	TGTGCCAGCAGCTTAACATCAGGTCATGAGCAGTTCTTC
TRBV11-1	-	-	TRBJ2-1	CASSLGVGNEQFF	TGTGCCAGCAGCTTAGGGGTCGGGAATGAGCAGTTCTTC
TRBV6-5	-	-	TRBJ2-2	CASRTGGANTGELFF	TGTGCCAGCAGAACCGGCGGGGCCAACACCGGGGAGCTGTTTTTT
TRBV19	-	-	TRBJ2-3	CASSISGSGTDTQYF	TGTGCCAGTAGTATTTCCGGGAGTGGCACAGATACGCAGTATTTT
TRBV7-2	once	-	TRBJ2-1	CASNPWGESSYNEQFF	TGTGCCAGCAACCCGTGGGGGGAGAGCTCCTACAATGAGCAGTTCTTC
TRBV2	-	TRBD1	TRBJ2-2	CASSADRGGTGELFF	TGTGCCAGCAGTGCGGACAGGGGAGGCACCGGGGAGCTGTTTTTT
TRBV18	-	TRBD1	TRBJ1-5	CASSKGQGNQPQHF	TGTGCCAGCTCAAAAGGACAGGGCAATCAGCCCCAGCATTTT
TRBV6-5	once	-	TRBJ1-4	CASSFSATNEKLFF	TGTGCCAGCAGTTTTTCAGCAACTAATGAAAAACTGTTTTTT
TRBV7-9	-	-	TRBJ1-2	CASSLGLAIYGYTF	TGTGCCAGCAGCTTAGGGTTAGCCATCTATGGCTACACCTTC
TRBV6-5	-	-	TRBJ2-5	CASSYGGIETQYF	TGTGCCAGCAGTTACGGGGGTATAGAGACCCAGTACTTC
TRBV19	-	TRBD1	TRBJ1-4	CASKKGAATNEKLFF	TGTGCCAGTAAAAAGGGGGCCGCAACTAATGAAAAACTGTTTTTT
TRBV6-6	-	TRBD2	TRBJ2-3	CASSYSKREHTDTQYF	TGTGCCAGCAGTTACTCAAAGCGGGAGCACACAGATACGCAGTATTTT
TRBV20-1	-	-	TRBJ2-7	CSASIRGEQYF	TGCAGTGCTAGTATCAGGGGCGAGCAGTACTTC
TRBV2	-	-	TRBJ2-5	CANKGVSGGETQYF	TGTGCCAACAAAGGGGTATCTGGTGGAGAGACCCAGTACTTC
TRBV28	-	TRBD1	TRBJ2-7	CAEGQGSYEQYF	TGTGCAGAGGGACAGGGCTCCTACGAGCAGTACTTC
TRBV29-1	-	-	TRBJ1-4	CSVQGSVNEKLFF	TGCAGTGTGCAAGGATCCGTCAATGAAAAACTGTTTTTT
TRBV18	-	TRBD1	TRBJ1-2	CASSKGQGPVDGYTF	TGTGCCAGCTCAAAAGGACAGGGCCCCGTCGATGGCTACACCTTC
TRBV27	once	-	TRBJ1-1	CASSTWGTEAFF	TGTGCCAGCAGCACCTGGGGCACTGAAGCTTTCTTT